These T cell receptor beta chains were read from a single sample in a study of shared clonotypes between healthy human individuals. This table comes from immunoSEQ multiplex PCR, and its TCRdb copy is limited to in-frame clones, with some not included. Here the sample spans some 450,000 clones, over 60% being singletons. What was sequenced was PBMCs. Receptors originate from a woman in her forties in good health. Some clones in this sample may be carry-over from other donors' samples. CDR3s include the opening cysteine and the closing phenylalanine or tryptophan. D genes are given only for firm matches. Size tells how often a clone was seen (once, few, many) or the class of an expanded clone, and some rows leave it out.

size | D | J | V | DNA | CDR3
few | TRBD1 | TRBJ2-3 | TRBV6-5 | TGTGCCAGCAGTACCTCCGACAGGGGCGCAGATACGCAGTATTTT | CASSTSDRGADTQYF
NA | NA | TRBJ1-4 | TRBV28 | TGTGCCAGCAGTCGGACTAGTACTAATGAAAAACTGTTTTTT | CASSRTSTNEKLFF
NA | NA | TRBJ1-1 | TRBV4-2 | TGTGCCAGCAGCTTACTGGTAAACCGGGAAGCTTTCTTT | CASSLLVNREAFF
NA | TRBD2 | TRBJ2-5 | TRBV14 | TGTGCCAGCAGTCTACTAGCGGGGCAAGAGACCCAGTACTTC | CASSLLAGQETQYF
NA | TRBD1 | TRBJ2-7 | TRBV29-1 | TGCAGCGTTGAAGACACCGGGACAGGGGGCTCCTACGAGCAGTACTTC | CSVEDTGTGGSYEQYF
NA | NA | TRBJ2-7 | TRBV2 | TGTGCCAGCACGGGGCTCTCCTACGAGCAGTACTTC | CASTGLSYEQYF
once | NA | TRBJ2-7 | TRBV2 | TGTGCCAGCAGTGGGGGGCCTGGGTCGATCCTTTACGAGCAGTACTTC | CASSGGPGSILYEQYF
NA | NA | TRBJ2-1 | TRBV5-1 | TGCGCCAGCAGCGTGACCCCTGCGTCCCCGGGCAATGAGCAGTTCTTC | CASSVTPASPGNEQFF
NA | NA | TRBJ2-2 | TRBV2 | TGTGCCAGCAGGGGACGGGTCGGGGAGCTGTTTTTT | CASRGRVGELFF
NA | NA | TRBJ1-1 | TRBV28 | TGTGCCAGCAGAAGGGCGGCTGAAGCTTTCTTT | CASRRAAEAFF
once | TRBD1 | TRBJ2-6 | TRBV30 | TGTGCCTGGGTGGGACAGGGGCCGCTCAGGGCCAACGTCCTGACTTTC | CAWVGQGPLRANVLTF
once | NA | TRBJ2-5 | TRBV4-1 | TGCGCCAGCAGCCAAGTCCCCCCAGCCCTGGTGGGGACCCAGTACTTC | CASSQVPPALVGTQYF
NA | NA | TRBJ2-1 | TRBV27 | TGTGCCAGCAGTGAGGGGATCTACAATGAGCAGTTCTTC | CASSEGIYNEQFF
NA | NA | TRBJ2-7 | TRBV6-6 | TGTGCCAGCAGTTACCTAACCTACGAGCAGTACTTC | CASSYLTYEQYF